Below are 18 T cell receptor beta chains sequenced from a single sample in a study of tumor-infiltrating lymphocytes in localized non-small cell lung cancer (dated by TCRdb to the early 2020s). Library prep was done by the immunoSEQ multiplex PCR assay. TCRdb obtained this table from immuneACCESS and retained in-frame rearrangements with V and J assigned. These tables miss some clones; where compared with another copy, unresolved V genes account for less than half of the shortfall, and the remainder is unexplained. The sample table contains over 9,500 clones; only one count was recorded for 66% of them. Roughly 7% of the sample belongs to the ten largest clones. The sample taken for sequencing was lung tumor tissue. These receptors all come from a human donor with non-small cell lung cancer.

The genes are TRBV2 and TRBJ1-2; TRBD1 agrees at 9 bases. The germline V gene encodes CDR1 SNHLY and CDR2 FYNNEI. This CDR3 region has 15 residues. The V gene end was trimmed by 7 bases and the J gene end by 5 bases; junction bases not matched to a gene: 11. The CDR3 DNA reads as TGTGCCAGCATTTCCGGGACAGGGAATGGTTATGGCTACACCTTC. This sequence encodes CASISGTGNGYGYTF. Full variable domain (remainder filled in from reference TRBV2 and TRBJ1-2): EPEVTQTPSHQVTQMGQEVILRCVPISNHLYFYWYRQILGQKVEFLVSFYNNEISEKSEIFDDQFSVERPDGSNFTLKIRSTKLEDSAMYFCASISGTGNGYGYTFGSGTRLTVV.

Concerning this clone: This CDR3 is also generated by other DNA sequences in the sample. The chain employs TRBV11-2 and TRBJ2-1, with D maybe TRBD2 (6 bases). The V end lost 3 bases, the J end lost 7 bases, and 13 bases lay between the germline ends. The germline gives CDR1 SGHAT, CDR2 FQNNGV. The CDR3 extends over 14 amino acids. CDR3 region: CASSFPGTLNEQFF. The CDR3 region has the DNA TGTGCCAGCAGCTTTCCCGGGACTTTGAATGAGCAGTTCTTC.

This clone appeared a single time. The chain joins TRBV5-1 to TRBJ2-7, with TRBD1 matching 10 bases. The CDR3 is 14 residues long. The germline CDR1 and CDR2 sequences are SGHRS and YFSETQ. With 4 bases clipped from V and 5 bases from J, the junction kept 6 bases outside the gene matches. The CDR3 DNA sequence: TGCGCCAGCAGCCTAGGACAGGGGGGAAACGAGCAGTACTTC. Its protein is CASSLGQGGNEQYF.

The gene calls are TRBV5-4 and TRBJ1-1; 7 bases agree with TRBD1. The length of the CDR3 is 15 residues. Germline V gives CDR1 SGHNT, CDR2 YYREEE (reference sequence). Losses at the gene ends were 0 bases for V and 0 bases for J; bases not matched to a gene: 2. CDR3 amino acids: CASSLDRGVNTEAFF. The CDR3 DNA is TGTGCCAGCAGCTTGGACAGGGGAGTGAACACTGAAGCTTTCTTT. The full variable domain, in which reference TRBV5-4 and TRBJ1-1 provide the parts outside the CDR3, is ETGVTQSPTHLIKTRGQQVTLRCSSQSGHNTVSWYQQALGQGPQFIFQYYREEENGRGNFPPRFSGLQFPNYSSELNVNALELDDSALYLCASSLDRGVNTEAFFGQGTRLTVV.

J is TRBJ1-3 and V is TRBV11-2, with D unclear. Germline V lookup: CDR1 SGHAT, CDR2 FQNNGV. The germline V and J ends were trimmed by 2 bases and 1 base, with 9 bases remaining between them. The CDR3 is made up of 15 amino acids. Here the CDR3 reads CASSLQYSSGNTIYF. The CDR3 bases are TGTGCCAGCAGCTTACAGTACTCTTCTGGAAACACCATATATTTT.

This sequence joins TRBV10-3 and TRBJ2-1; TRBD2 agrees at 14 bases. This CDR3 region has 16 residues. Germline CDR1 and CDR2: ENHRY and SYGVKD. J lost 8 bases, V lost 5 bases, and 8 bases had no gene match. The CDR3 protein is CAISFETSGRADEQFF. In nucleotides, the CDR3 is TGTGCCATCAGTTTCGAGACTAGCGGGAGGGCCGATGAGCAGTTCTTC.

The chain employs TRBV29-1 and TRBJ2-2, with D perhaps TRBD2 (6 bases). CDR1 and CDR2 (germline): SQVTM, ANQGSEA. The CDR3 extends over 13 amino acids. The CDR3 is CSSGGSLTGELFF. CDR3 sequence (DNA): TGCAGTAGCGGCGGCTCCCTCACCGGGGAGCTGTTTTTT.

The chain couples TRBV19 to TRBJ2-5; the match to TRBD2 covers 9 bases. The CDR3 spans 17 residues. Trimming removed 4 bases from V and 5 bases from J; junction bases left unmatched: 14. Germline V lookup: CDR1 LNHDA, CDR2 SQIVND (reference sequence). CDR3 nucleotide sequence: TGTGCCAGTAGTACCCCCCGGCGGGCGGGAGGGCAGGAGACCCAGTACTTC. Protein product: CASSTPRRAGGQETQYF.

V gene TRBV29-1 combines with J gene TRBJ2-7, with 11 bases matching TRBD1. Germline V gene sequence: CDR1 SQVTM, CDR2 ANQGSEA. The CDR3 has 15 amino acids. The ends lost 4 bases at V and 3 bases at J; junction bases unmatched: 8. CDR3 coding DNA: TGCAGCGTTGTAACAGGGACAGGGGGACGCTACGAGCAGTACTTC. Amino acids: CSVVTGTGGRYEQYF.

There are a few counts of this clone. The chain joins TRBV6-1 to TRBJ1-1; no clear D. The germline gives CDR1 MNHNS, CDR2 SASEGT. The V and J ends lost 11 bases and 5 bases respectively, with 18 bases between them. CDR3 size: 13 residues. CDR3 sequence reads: CAGEAEAWTEAFF. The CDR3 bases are TGTGCCGGAGAGGCCGAGGCGTGGACTGAAGCTTTCTTT.

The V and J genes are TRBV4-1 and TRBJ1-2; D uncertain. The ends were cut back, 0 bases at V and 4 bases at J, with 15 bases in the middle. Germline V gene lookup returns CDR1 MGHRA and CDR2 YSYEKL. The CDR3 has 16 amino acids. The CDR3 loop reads CASSQDPGSSGYGYTF. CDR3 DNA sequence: TGCGCCAGCAGCCAAGACCCGGGGTCCTCGGGCTATGGCTACACCTTC.

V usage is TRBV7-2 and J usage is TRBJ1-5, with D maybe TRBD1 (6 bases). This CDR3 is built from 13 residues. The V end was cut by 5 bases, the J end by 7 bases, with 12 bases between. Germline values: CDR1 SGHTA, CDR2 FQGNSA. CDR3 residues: CASSGTGNQPQHF. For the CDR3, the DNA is TGTGCCAGCAGCGGAACAGGGAACCAGCCCCAGCATTTT.

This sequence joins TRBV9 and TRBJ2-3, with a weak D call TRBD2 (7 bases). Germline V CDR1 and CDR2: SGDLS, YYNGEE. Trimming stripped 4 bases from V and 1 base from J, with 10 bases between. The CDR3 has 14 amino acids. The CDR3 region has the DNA TGTGCCAGCAGCCAAGGGGGGGGCACAGATACGCAGTATTTT. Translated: CASSQGGGTDTQYF. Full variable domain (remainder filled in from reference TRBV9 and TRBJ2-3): DSGVTQTPKHLITATGQRVTLRCSPRSGDLSVYWYQQSLDQGLQFLIQYYNGEERAKGNILERFSAQQFPDLHSELNLSSLELGDSALYFCASSQGGGTDTQYFGPGTRLTVL.

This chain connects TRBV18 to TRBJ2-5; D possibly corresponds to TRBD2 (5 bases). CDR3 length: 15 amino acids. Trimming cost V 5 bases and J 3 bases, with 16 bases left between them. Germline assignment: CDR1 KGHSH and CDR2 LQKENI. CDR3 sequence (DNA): TGTGCCAGCTCAGCTACGGCGGGTCAGAAAGAGACCCAGTACTTC. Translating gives CASSATAGQKETQYF.

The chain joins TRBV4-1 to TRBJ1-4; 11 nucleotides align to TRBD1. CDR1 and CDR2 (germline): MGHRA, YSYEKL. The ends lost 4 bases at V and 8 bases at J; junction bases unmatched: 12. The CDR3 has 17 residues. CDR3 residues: CASSRGQGADFGEKLFF. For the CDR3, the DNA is TGCGCCAGCAGCCGCGGACAGGGGGCTGACTTTGGCGAAAAACTGTTTTTT.

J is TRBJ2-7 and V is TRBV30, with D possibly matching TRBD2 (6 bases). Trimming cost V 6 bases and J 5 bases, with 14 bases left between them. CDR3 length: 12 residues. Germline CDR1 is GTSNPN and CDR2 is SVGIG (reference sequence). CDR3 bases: TGTGCCTGTGGGGGAGGAGGGCACGAGCAGTACTTC. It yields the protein CACGGGGHEQYF. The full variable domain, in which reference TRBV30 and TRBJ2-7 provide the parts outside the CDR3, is SQTIHQWPATLVQPVGSPLSLECTVEGTSNPNLYWYRQAAGRGLQLLFYSVGIGQISSEVPQNLSASRPQDRQFILSSKKLLLSDSGFYLCACGGGGHEQYFGPGTRLTVT.

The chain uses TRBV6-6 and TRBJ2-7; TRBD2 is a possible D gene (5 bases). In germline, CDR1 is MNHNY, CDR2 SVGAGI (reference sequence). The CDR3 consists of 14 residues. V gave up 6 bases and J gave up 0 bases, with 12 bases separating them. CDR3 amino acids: CASSSPGSSYEQYF. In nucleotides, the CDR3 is TGTGCCAGCAGCAGTCCGGGGAGCTCCTACGAGCAGTACTTC.

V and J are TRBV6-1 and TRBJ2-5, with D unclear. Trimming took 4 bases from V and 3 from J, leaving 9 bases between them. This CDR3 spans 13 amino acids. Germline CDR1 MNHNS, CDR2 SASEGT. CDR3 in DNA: TGTGCCAGCAGTGTATCGCTTGAAGAGACCCAGTACTTC. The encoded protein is CASSVSLEETQYF.